This T cell receptor beta chain was obtained from a study of T cell responses to AZD1222 COVID-19 vaccine. Assay used: immunoSEQ multiplex PCR; TCRdb lists only in-frame clones, some missing. The repertoire holds about 110,000 clones, with around nine tenths as singletons. The sequence was collected from an adult in good health. Sample: peripheral blood, taken on day 0 of AZD1222 vaccination.

CDR3 nucleotides: TGCAGCGTTGAAGATCAAAGTGGGGGGCCAACAGATACGCAGTATTTT. Amino acids: CSVEDQSGGPTDTQYF. The gene calls are TRBV29-1 and TRBJ2-3; D tentatively reads TRBD1 or TRBD2 (6 bases each). The CDR3 sequence is 16 residues long. The V end was cut by 0 bases, the J end by 3 bases, with 16 bases between. Germline V gives CDR1 SQVTM, CDR2 ANQGSEA.